The clone carrying this T cell receptor beta chain showed up many times. What it binds is unknown. The authors isolated at least 7 million PBMCs per sample. Alongside a J-beta primer mix, a sample-barcoded 5' primer served in a second PCR lasting about 7 to 11 cycles. Researchers report that each sample yielded at least 2.5 million CDR3-containing paired-end reads. MiXCR, run by TCRdb on the 5' RACE reads, gives a single entry per CDR3 protein. The sample yields around 1,100,000 distinct CDR3 sequences, more than 30% seen once. This sample is drawn from a study of blood T cells in healthy people across ages. CDR3 length: 15 amino acids. CDR1 is MGHRA, CDR2 YSYEKL, per germline. Trimming stripped 1 base from V and 8 bases from J, with 14 bases between. The study's findings and limits: Both higher diversity and more naive CD4+ cells marked long-lived donors when set against aged donors. The donors' CMV status was not determined, possibly confounding changes in expanded clonotypes.

The chain uses TRBV4-1 and TRBJ1-4; perhaps TRBD1 as D (5 bases). This TCR derives from a man between 18 and 29 years old in good health. The sample was blood. In DNA form, the CDR3 reads TGCGCCAGCAGCCAAGTATTCGGGGCGATGGAAAAACTGTTTTTT. Translated: CASSQVFGAMEKLFF.